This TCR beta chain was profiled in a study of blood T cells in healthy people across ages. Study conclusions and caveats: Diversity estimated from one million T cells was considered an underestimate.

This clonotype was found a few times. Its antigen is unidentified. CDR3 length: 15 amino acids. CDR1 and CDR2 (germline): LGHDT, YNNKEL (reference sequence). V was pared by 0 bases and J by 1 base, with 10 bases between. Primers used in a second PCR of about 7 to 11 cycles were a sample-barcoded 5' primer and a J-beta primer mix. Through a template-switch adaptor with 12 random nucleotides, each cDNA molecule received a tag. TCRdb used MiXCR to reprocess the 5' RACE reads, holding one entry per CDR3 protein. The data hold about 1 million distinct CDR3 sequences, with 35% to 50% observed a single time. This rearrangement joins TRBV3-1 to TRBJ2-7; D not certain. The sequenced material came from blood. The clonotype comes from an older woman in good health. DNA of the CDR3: TGTGCCAGCAGCCAAGACCATCCCAGGTCCTACGAGCAGTACTTC. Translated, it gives CASSQDHPRSYEQYF.